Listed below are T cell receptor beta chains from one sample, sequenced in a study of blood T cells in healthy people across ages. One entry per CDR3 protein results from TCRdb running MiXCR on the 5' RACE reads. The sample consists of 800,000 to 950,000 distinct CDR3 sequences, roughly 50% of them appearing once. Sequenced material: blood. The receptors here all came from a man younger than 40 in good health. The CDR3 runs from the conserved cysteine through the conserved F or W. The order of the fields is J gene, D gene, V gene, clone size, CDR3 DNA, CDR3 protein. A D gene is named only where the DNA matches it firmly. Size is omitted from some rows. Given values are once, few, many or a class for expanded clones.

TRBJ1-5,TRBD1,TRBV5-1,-,TGCGCCAGCAGCCCTCGGACAGGGTCATATAGCAATCAGCCCCAGCATTTT,CASSPRTGSYSNQPQHF
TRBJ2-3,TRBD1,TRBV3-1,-,TGTGCCAGCAGCCAAGTCGTACAGGGGCCAGATACGCAGTATTTT,CASSQVVQGPDTQYF
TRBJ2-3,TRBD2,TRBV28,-,TGTGCCAGCAGTTTCCCTCTAGCGGGGACAGATACGCAGTATTTT,CASSFPLAGTDTQYF
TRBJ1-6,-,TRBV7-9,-,TGTGCCAGCAGCTTATATGGCTCCGGACTAGACACAAATTCACCCCTCCACTTT,CASSLYGSGLDTNSPLHF
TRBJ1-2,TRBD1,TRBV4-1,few,TGCGCCAGCAGCCGCGAGGGACAGGCCTATGGCTACACCTTC,CASSREGQAYGYTF
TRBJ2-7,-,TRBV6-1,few,TGTGCCAGCAGTGTATCAGGGGCGGGACACGAGCAGTACTTC,CASSVSGAGHEQYF
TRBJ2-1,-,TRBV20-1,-,TGCAGTGTTAGAGGTTTATATAGCTACAATGAGCAGTTCTTC,CSVRGLYSYNEQFF
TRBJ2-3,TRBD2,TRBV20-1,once,TGCAGTGCTAATTGGCGGGGGTCGGGCACAGATACGCAGTATTTT,CSANWRGSGTDTQYF
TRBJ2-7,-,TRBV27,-,TGTGCCAGCAGTCTAGACCCGAGGCGGTCTTACGAGCAGTACTTC,CASSLDPRRSYEQYF
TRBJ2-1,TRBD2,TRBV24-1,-,TGTGCCACCAGTGATCCCGGGACTAGCGGTGCCCGCTACAATGAGCAGTTCTTC,CATSDPGTSGARYNEQFF
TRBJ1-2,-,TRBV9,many,TGTGCCAGCAGCGACCCCGTTTATGGCTACACCTTC,CASSDPVYGYTF
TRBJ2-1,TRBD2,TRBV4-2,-,TGTGCCAGCAGCCGCCGTGCGGGCGGGGGGTCCTACAATGAGCAGTTCTTC,CASSRRAGGGSYNEQFF
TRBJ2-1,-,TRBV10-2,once,TGCGCCAGCAGCCAACTAGTTTTTGAGCAGTTCTTC,CASSQLVFEQFF
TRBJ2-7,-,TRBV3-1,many,TGTGCCAGCAGCCGGACAGCCGCCTACGAGCAGTACTTC,CASSRTAAYEQYF
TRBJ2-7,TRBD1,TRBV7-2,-,TGTGCCAGCAGACCCGAACAGGGGGGCCTATTCGAGCAGTACTTC,CASRPEQGGLFEQYF
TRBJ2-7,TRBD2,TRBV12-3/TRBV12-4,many,TGTGCCAGCACGACTAGCGGGGGTTCCGAGCAGTACTTC,CASTTSGGSEQYF
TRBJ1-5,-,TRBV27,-,TGTGCCAGCAGTTTATCGATGGGGGCAACGAGCAGTCAGCCCCAGCATTTT,CASSLSMGATSSQPQHF
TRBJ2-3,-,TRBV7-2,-,TGTGCCAGCAGCCCCGGGGCAGGGGAAGGGACGCAGTATTTT,CASSPGAGEGTQYF
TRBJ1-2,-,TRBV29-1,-,TGCAGCGTTGGGGGGAACGACTATGGCTACACCTTC,CSVGGNDYGYTF
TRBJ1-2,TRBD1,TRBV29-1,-,TGCAGCGTTGAAGGGGGACAGACAAACTATGGCTACACCTTC,CSVEGGQTNYGYTF
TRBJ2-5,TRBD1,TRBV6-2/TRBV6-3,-,TGTGCCAGCAGCCATCGGACAGGACAAGGGACCCAGTACTTC,CASSHRTGQGTQYF
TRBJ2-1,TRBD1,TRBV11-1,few,TGTGCCAGCAGCTTTCAGCGACAGGGGTACACCTACAATGAGCAGTTCTTC,CASSFQRQGYTYNEQFF